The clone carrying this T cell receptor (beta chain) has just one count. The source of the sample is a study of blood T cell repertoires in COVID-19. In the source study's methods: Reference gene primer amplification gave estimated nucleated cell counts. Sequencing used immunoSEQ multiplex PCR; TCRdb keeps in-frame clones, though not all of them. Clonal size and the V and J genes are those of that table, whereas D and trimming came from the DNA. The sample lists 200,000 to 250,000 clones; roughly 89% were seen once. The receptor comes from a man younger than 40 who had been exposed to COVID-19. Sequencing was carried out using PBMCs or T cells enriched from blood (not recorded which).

In DNA form, the CDR3 reads TGTGCCAGCAGCCAAGATCTGAGTCTTGGTGAGCAGTTCTTC. As protein: CASSQDLSLGEQFF. The chain carries TRBV3-1 (or the pseudogene TRBV3-2) and TRBJ2-1; D is uncertain. With 0 bases removed from V and 9 bases from J, the gap between germline ends came to 12 bases. CDR1 is LGHDT and CDR2 is YNNKEL in the germline V gene (reference sequence). This CDR3 is built from 14 residues.